This T cell receptor (beta chain) was observed in a study of regulatory T cells in long-lasting Graves disease. Study-level information: Persistence in Graves' disease denoted antithyroid drug use beyond 5 years alongside positive TSH receptor antibodies.

The time point here: persistent/refractory GD, antithyroid drugs over 5 years with positive TRAb. With RNA extracted from PBMCs as input, the TCR library was made. This clonotype was counted at least ten times. Sequencing libraries for TCR beta were prepared with iRepertoire HTBI primers and Arm-PCR of CDR3 regions. From the multiplex PCR reads, TCRdb called clonotypes with MiXCR, one entry per CDR3 protein. Of 650,000 to 850,000 distinct CDR3 sequences listed, approximately 31% are singletons. The receptor was derived from a female donor with Graves disease. The sequencing used peripheral blood mononuclear cells (PBMCs), collected when the disease was refractory, from a patient treated with antithyroid drugs.

The CDR3 spells CASSFSPITNYGYTF. CDR3 nucleotide sequence: TGTGCCAGCAGTTTTTCTCCAATTACTAACTATGGCTACACCTTC. V is TRBV28 and J is TRBJ1-2, with D unresolved. Germline CDR1 MDHEN, CDR2 SYDVKM. Trimming left V 3 bases short and J 0 bases short, with 11 bases between. The CDR3 length is 15 residues.